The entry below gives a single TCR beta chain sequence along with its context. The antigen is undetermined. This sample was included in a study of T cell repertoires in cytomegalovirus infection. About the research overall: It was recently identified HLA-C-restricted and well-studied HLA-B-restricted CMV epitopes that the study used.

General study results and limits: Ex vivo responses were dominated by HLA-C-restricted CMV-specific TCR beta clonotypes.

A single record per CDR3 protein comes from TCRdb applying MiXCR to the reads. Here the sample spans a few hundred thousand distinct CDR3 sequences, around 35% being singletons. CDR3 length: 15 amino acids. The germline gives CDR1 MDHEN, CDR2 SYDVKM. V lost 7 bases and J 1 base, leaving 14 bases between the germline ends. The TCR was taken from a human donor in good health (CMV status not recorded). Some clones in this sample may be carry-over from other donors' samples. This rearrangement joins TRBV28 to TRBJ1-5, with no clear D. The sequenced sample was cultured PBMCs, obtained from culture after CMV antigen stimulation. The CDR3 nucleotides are TGTGCCAGCAACCCCCGTTTAGGGAGCAATCAGCCCCAGCATTTT. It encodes CASNPRLGSNQPQHF. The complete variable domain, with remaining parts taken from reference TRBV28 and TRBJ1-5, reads DVKVTQSSRYLVKRTGEKVFLECVQDMDHENMFWYRQDPGLGLRLIYFSYDVKMKEKGDIPEGYSVSREKKERFSLILESASTNQTSMYLCASNPRLGSNQPQHFGDGTRLSIL.